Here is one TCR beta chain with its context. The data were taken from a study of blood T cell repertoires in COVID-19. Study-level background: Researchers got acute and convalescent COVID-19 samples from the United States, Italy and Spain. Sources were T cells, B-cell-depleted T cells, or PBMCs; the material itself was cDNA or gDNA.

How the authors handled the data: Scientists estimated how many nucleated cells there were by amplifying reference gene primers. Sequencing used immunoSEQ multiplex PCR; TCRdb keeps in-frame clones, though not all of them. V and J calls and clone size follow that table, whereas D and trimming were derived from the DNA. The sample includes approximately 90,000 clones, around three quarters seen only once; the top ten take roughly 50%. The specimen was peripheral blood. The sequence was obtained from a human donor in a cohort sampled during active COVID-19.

DNA for the CDR3: TGTGCCAGCAGTTTACCCGGGGGGAACACTGAAGCTTTCTTT. Protein: CASSLPGGNTEAFF. The V gene is TRBV28, the J gene TRBJ1-1; a possible D gene is TRBD1 (5 bases). The V end lost 2 bases, the J end lost 1 base, and 8 bases lay between the germline ends. CDR3 size: 14 residues. CDR1 MDHEN and CDR2 SYDVKM come from the germline V gene.